This TCR beta chain stems from a study of cytomegalovirus exposure and HLA in healthy donors. The CDR3 totals 14 residues. V was cut by 1 base and J by 1 base, with 10 bases left in between. Germline lookup yields CDR1 GTSNPN and CDR2 SVGIG (reference sequence). Amplification used 60 Vbeta primers and 13 Jbeta primers. The assay was immunoSEQ multiplex PCR, and TCRdb's table has in-frame clones only and misses some. The data contain around 210,000 clones, around 79% of them singletons. This TCR was recovered from a male donor in good health and CMV-seropositive. This rearrangement joins TRBV30 to TRBJ2-5; possibly TRBD1 for D (6 bases). Sequenced: PBMCs. CDR3 bases: TGTGCCTGGAGTGCCTGGACAGTCCAAGAGACCCAGTACTTC. As protein: CAWSAWTVQETQYF.